The T cell receptor (beta chain) described here comes from a study of cytomegalovirus exposure and HLA in healthy donors. In germline, CDR1 is MGHRA, CDR2 YSYEKL. Trimming took 4 bases from V and 6 from J, leaving 15 bases between them. The CDR3 loop spans 14 amino acids. This clone was counted once. Clones were sequenced by immunoSEQ multiplex PCR, and TCRdb holds only the in-frame ones, with some missing. The top ten clones hold about 2% of a sample with 200,000 or so clones, around 87% of them seen once. The genes are TRBV4-1 and TRBJ1-1, with D unclear. Sequencing was performed on PBMCs. This receptor was obtained from a woman under 30 in good health and CMV-seropositive. CDR3 protein: CASSPRDYEAEAFF. The CDR3 DNA reads TGCGCCAGCAGCCCTCGTGACTACGAGGCTGAAGCTTTCTTT.